Listed here is a single T cell receptor beta chain. The CDR3 spans 14 residues. V gave up 6 bases and J gave up 6 bases; unmatched junction bases: 10. CDR1 and CDR2 from the germline V gene are MNHEY and SVGAGI. The data were taken from a study of blood T cell repertoires in COVID-19. Those enrolled in Seattle joined during active infection and were followed longitudinally afterward. Sequencing was performed with immunoSEQ multiplex PCR; in TCRdb, only in-frame clones are kept and a portion is missing. The sample lists 310,000 or so clones; approximately 89% were seen once. The sequence came from a woman aged 25 to 39 with COVID-19, enrolled during active disease. This sequence joins TRBV6-5 and TRBJ1-2; 7 bases match TRBD1. Sequences were obtained from peripheral blood. The CDR3 DNA is TGTGCCAGCAGACGAGACAGGGAAGTCGATGGCTACACCTTC. Its protein is CASRRDREVDGYTF.